These T cell receptor beta chains were read from a single sample in a study of identical twins. TCRdb re-called the 5' RACE reads with MiXCR, one entry per CDR3 protein. The data hold around 680,000 distinct CDR3 sequences, with about 9.4% observed a single time. The sample was also linked to a second study, of yellow fever vaccine responses in identical twins.

Sequenced input: PBMCs. These receptors originate from a woman younger than 35 in good health. Each CDR3 is given with its conserved first and last residue. The D gene is left open where the match is weak. Size is omitted from some rows. Given values are once, few, many or a class for expanded clones.

>TRBV2|-|TRBJ1-4|-
CASRAGYPNEKLFF
TGTGCCAGCAGGGCAGGGTATCCTAATGAAAAACTGTTTTTT
>TRBV11-2|TRBD2|TRBJ2-4|few
CASSSPRGSGRARDIQYF
TGTGCCAGCAGCTCCCCTCGGGGTAGCGGGAGGGCCCGGGACATTCAGTACTTC
>TRBV6-5|-|TRBJ2-7|-
CASSYSISAGNYEQYF
TGTGCCAGCAGTTACTCGATTTCGGCAGGGAACTACGAGCAGTACTTC
>TRBV24-1|-|TRBJ2-1|-
CATGGEAYNEQFF
TGTGCCACCGGTGGTGAAGCTTACAATGAGCAGTTCTTC
>TRBV4-3|-|TRBJ2-1|-
CASSQGRGTALGEQFF
TGCGCCAGCAGCCAAGGGAGGGGGACCGCCTTAGGAGAGCAGTTCTTC
>TRBV10-3|-|TRBJ1-5|-
CAIKQGSGNQPQHF
TGTGCCATCAAGCAGGGTAGCGGCAATCAGCCCCAGCATTTT
>TRBV6-5|-|TRBJ2-1|few
CASSYRARSSYNEQFF
TGTGCCAGCAGTTACCGAGCGAGAAGCTCCTACAATGAGCAGTTCTTC
>TRBV29-1|-|TRBJ2-6|-
CSVEGESSGANVLTF
TGCAGCGTTGAAGGTGAGAGCTCTGGGGCCAACGTCCTGACTTTC
>TRBV11-2|-|TRBJ2-7|-
CACRVHGPPYEQYF
TGTGCCTGCCGGGTCCACGGGCCCCCCTACGAGCAGTACTTC
>TRBV5-1|-|TRBJ2-2|many
CASVGTGRNTGELFF
TGCGCCAGCGTGGGCACAGGGCGGAACACCGGGGAGCTGTTTTTT
>TRBV20-1|TRBD2|TRBJ2-7|many
CSARALAGAPYEQYF
TGCAGTGCTAGAGCCCTAGCGGGAGCACCCTACGAGCAGTACTTC
>TRBV28|TRBD2|TRBJ2-1|-
CASSFRSVAGVSNEQFF
TGTGCCAGCAGTTTTCGATCAGTAGCGGGAGTCTCCAATGAGCAGTTCTTC
>TRBV7-3|-|TRBJ2-2|many
CASSLYGSRGELFF
TGTGCCAGCAGCTTATACGGATCCCGGGGGGAGCTGTTTTTT
>TRBV7-2|-|TRBJ2-1|-
CASSPNVEQFF
TGTGCCAGCAGCCCGAATGTCGAGCAGTTCTTC
>TRBV4-2|-|TRBJ1-5|few
CASSQGGTVGEPQHF
TGTGCCAGCAGCCAAGGAGGTACAGTCGGGGAACCCCAGCATTTT
>TRBV20-1|TRBD1|TRBJ2-7|few
CSARDRGVNEQYF
TGCAGTGCAAGAGACAGGGGTGTTAACGAGCAGTACTTC
>TRBV2|TRBD2|TRBJ2-1|-
CASRPGLADYEQFF
TGTGCCAGCAGGCCGGGACTAGCTGATTATGAGCAGTTCTTC
>TRBV6-2/TRBV6-3|TRBD2|TRBJ2-3|-
CASRGTSGEGTQYF
TGTGCCAGCAGGGGGACTAGCGGAGAGGGAACGCAGTATTTT
>TRBV4-1|TRBD2|TRBJ2-5|many
CASSQEGSGGKTQYF
TGCGCCAGCAGCCAAGAGGGTAGCGGGGGGAAGACCCAGTACTTC
>TRBV20-1|-|TRBJ1-5|-
CSARVTNQPQHF
TGCAGTGCTAGGGTAACCAATCAGCCCCAGCATTTT
>TRBV10-3|-|TRBJ2-2|few
CAISATGNTGELFF
TGTGCCATCAGCGCGACAGGGAACACCGGGGAGCTGTTTTTT
>TRBV7-9|-|TRBJ2-4|-
CASSLAAAAKNIQYF
TGTGCCAGCAGCTTAGCGGCAGCCGCCAAAAACATTCAGTACTTC
>TRBV7-2|TRBD1|TRBJ2-7|-
CASSLEGQDWAEQYF
TGTGCCAGCAGCTTAGAGGGACAGGACTGGGCCGAGCAGTACTTC
>TRBV10-3|TRBD1|TRBJ2-7|many
CAIRGTGGDLYEQYF
TGTGCCATCAGGGGGACAGGGGGGGACCTCTACGAGCAGTACTTC
>TRBV28|-|TRBJ2-7|-
CASSFGLMGYEQYF
TGTGCCAGCAGTTTTGGTCTCATGGGCTACGAGCAGTACTTC
>TRBV28|TRBD1|TRBJ1-5|-
CASSPGTGGSVSNQPQHF
TGTGCCAGCAGTCCAGGGACAGGGGGATCCGTCAGCAATCAGCCCCAGCATTTT
>TRBV6-1|-|TRBJ1-5|few
CASRQNREYQPQHF
TGTGCCAGCAGGCAGAACAGGGAGTATCAGCCCCAGCATTTT
>TRBV20-1|-|TRBJ2-2|few
CSASRDGAGELFF
TGCAGTGCTAGCCGTGACGGAGCCGGGGAGCTGTTTTTT
>TRBV3-1|TRBD1|TRBJ2-6|few
CASSQGQGNSGANVLTF
TGTGCCAGCAGCCAAGGACAGGGAAACTCTGGGGCCAACGTCCTGACTTTC
>TRBV5-1|-|TRBJ1-1|many
CASSLGGGNTEAFF
TGTGCCAGCAGCTTAGGTGGGGGGAACACTGAAGCTTTCTTT
>TRBV6-2/TRBV6-3|-|TRBJ2-5|many
CASIGGETQYF
TGTGCCAGCATCGGAGGAGAGACCCAGTACTTC
>TRBV5-1|-|TRBJ1-2|few
CASSWDTSYGYTF
TGCGCCAGCAGCTGGGACACCTCCTATGGCTACACCTTC
>TRBV7-2|-|TRBJ2-1|few
CASSPLVPAASYNEQFF
TGTGCCAGCAGCCCCCTAGTGCCAGCGGCCTCCTACAATGAGCAGTTCTTC
>TRBV5-1|TRBD1|TRBJ2-5|few
CASTPGQGFPETQYF
TGCGCCAGCACCCCGGGACAGGGGTTTCCGGAGACCCAGTACTTC
>TRBV7-2|TRBD2|TRBJ2-1|few
CASSLALAGGVNEQFF
TGTGCCAGCAGCCTTGCACTAGCGGGAGGAGTGAATGAGCAGTTCTTC
>TRBV3-1|-|TRBJ1-1|few
CASSQGADTEAFF
TGTGCCAGCAGCCAAGGGGCGGACACTGAAGCTTTCTTT
>TRBV29-1|TRBD2|TRBJ2-7|few
CSVVPGGSIGEQYF
TGCAGCGTTGTGCCGGGGGGGAGTATCGGCGAGCAGTACTTC
>TRBV20-1|TRBD1|TRBJ2-1|-
CSARNFRDRHNEQFF
TGCAGTGCTAGGAATTTCCGGGACAGGCACAATGAGCAGTTCTTC
>TRBV5-1|TRBD1|TRBJ2-3|many
CASSYWTGASPDTQYF
TGCGCCAGCAGCTACTGGACAGGGGCGAGCCCAGATACGCAGTATTTT
>TRBV5-1|-|TRBJ2-7|-
CASSFAGFNEQYF
TGCGCCAGCAGCTTCGCGGGGTTCAACGAGCAGTACTTC
>TRBV11-1|TRBD2|TRBJ2-7|many
CASSLGSRRTSGSSYEQYF
TGTGCCAGCAGCTTAGGGAGCCGCCGGACTAGCGGGAGTTCCTACGAGCAGTACTTC
>TRBV24-1|TRBD1|TRBJ2-5|-
CATSRTGTIEETQYF
TGTGCCACCAGTAGGACAGGGACCATCGAAGAGACCCAGTACTTC
>TRBV4-1|-|TRBJ2-3|many
CASTREDTQYF
TGCGCCAGCACCAGGGAAGATACGCAGTATTTT
>TRBV7-2|TRBD1|TRBJ1-4|few
CASSQPGQALEKLFF
TGTGCCAGCAGCCAGCCGGGACAGGCCCTCGAAAAACTGTTTTTT
>TRBV29-1|TRBD1|TRBJ2-7|many
CSVMTGTYEQYF
TGCAGCGTGATGACAGGGACCTACGAGCAGTACTTC
>TRBV18|-|TRBJ2-5|many
CASSPPGDRETQYF
TGTGCCAGCTCACCACCGGGAGACCGAGAGACCCAGTACTTC
>TRBV20-1|-|TRBJ1-1|few
CSARDGGQGRLNTEAFF
TGCAGTGCTAGAGATGGTGGCCAGGGACGGCTGAACACTGAAGCTTTCTTT
>TRBV7-2|-|TRBJ2-5|-
CASSAPGVGTQYF
TGTGCCAGCAGCGCCCCGGGAGTGGGGACCCAGTACTTC
>TRBV20-1|-|TRBJ2-7|-
CSARDLLDTDYEQYF
TGCAGTGCTAGAGATTTGTTGGACACAGACTACGAGCAGTACTTC